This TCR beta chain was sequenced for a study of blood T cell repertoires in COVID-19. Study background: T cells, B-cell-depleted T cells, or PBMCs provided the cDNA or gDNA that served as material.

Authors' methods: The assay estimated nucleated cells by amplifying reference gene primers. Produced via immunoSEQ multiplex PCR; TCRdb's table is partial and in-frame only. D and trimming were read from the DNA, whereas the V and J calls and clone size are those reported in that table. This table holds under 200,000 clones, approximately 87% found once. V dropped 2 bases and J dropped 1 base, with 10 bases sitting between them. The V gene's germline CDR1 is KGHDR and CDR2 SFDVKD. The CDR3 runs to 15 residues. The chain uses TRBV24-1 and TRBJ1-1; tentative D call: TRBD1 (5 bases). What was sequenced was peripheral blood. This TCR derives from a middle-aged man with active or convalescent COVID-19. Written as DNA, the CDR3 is TGTGCCACCAGTGATTCGGGGGTGGGGAACACTGAAGCTTTCTTT. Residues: CATSDSGVGNTEAFF.